These T cell receptor beta chains were read from a single sample in a study of blood T cell repertoires in COVID-19. Method: immunoSEQ multiplex PCR; TCRdb's copy keeps in-frame clones and lacks some. The sample has 200,000 to 250,000 clones; around 85% are singletons. The source material was peripheral blood. The receptors derive from a woman aged 50 to 60 with acute or convalescent COVID-19. Each CDR3 is given with its conserved first and last residue. The order of the fields is V gene, D gene, J gene, clone size, CDR3 DNA, CDR3 protein. D genes are given only for firm matches. A row's size may be missing; if present it is once, few, many or a size class.

v_gene: TRBV28; d_gene: -; j_gene: TRBJ1-1; abundance: -; CDR3nt: TGTGCCAGCAGTTTATTCCAGGGAATAGATGCGGCTTTCTTT; CDR3aa: CASSLFQGIDAAFF
v_gene: TRBV27; d_gene: TRBD1; j_gene: TRBJ1-6; abundance: -; CDR3nt: TGTGCCAGCAGTGCCTACAGGGGGGAGAATTCACCCCTCCACTTT; CDR3aa: CASSAYRGENSPLHF
v_gene: TRBV9; d_gene: TRBD1; j_gene: TRBJ1-1; abundance: -; CDR3nt: TGTGCCAGCAGCGTAACAGGGGTGAACACTGAAGCTTTCTTT; CDR3aa: CASSVTGVNTEAFF
v_gene: TRBV24-1; d_gene: -; j_gene: TRBJ1-2; abundance: -; CDR3nt: TGTGCCACCAGTTCGGGCGGTGGACAGTACTATGGCTACACCTTC; CDR3aa: CATSSGGGQYYGYTF
v_gene: TRBV2; d_gene: TRBD1; j_gene: TRBJ2-5; abundance: -; CDR3nt: TGTGCCAGCACTAGGACAGGGGGTGTCGGAGAGACCCAGTACTTC; CDR3aa: CASTRTGGVGETQYF
v_gene: TRBV9; d_gene: TRBD2; j_gene: TRBJ2-1; abundance: once; CDR3nt: TGTGCCAGCAGCGCGGGACTAGCGGGAAGGTATTACAATGAGCAGTTCTTC; CDR3aa: CASSAGLAGRYYNEQFF
v_gene: TRBV6-2/TRBV6-3; d_gene: -; j_gene: TRBJ2-7; abundance: -; CDR3nt: TGTGCCAGCAGTAATACAGGGTACGAGCAGTACTTC; CDR3aa: CASSNTGYEQYF
v_gene: TRBV7-8; d_gene: -; j_gene: TRBJ2-1; abundance: once; CDR3nt: TGTGCCAGCAGCTTATCTTGGGGCGATGAGCAGTTCTTC; CDR3aa: CASSLSWGDEQFF
v_gene: TRBV23-1; d_gene: TRBD1; j_gene: TRBJ1-1; abundance: -; CDR3nt: TGCGCCAGCAGTGCGATCCGGGACAGGGAGACGAACACTGAAGCTTTCTTT; CDR3aa: CASSAIRDRETNTEAFF
v_gene: TRBV2; d_gene: -; j_gene: TRBJ2-1; abundance: -; CDR3nt: TGTGCCAGCAGTGACAGGGTAGATGAGCAGTTCTTC; CDR3aa: CASSDRVDEQFF
v_gene: TRBV10-1; d_gene: -; j_gene: TRBJ2-3; abundance: -; CDR3nt: -; CDR3aa: CASSSSAGEDTQYF
v_gene: TRBV18; d_gene: -; j_gene: TRBJ1-1; abundance: -; CDR3nt: TGTGCCAGCTCACCCGGGGGAAACACTGAAGCTTTCTTT; CDR3aa: CASSPGGNTEAFF
v_gene: TRBV19; d_gene: TRBD1; j_gene: TRBJ2-5; abundance: -; CDR3nt: TGTGCCAGTAGTAGAGGAGGACAGGGGGCTTTGGAGAGCCAGTACTTC; CDR3aa: CASSRGGQGALESQYF
v_gene: TRBV5-1; d_gene: -; j_gene: TRBJ2-1; abundance: -; CDR3nt: TGCGCCAGCAGCTTGGCCTCCAGGGAGGATGAGCAGTTCTTC; CDR3aa: CASSLASREDEQFF
v_gene: TRBV7-9; d_gene: -; j_gene: TRBJ1-1; abundance: few; CDR3nt: TGTGCCAGCAGCTTACTTTCCGGGATGAACACTGAAGCTTTCTTT; CDR3aa: CASSLLSGMNTEAFF
v_gene: TRBV7-2; d_gene: TRBD1; j_gene: TRBJ1-2; abundance: -; CDR3nt: TGTGCCAGCACGCCGACCAGGGACAGCTATGGCTACACCTTC; CDR3aa: CASTPTRDSYGYTF
v_gene: TRBV6-4; d_gene: -; j_gene: TRBJ2-1; abundance: -; CDR3nt: TGTGCCAGCCGGGACTCCCTGCGGGATGAGCAGTTCTTC; CDR3aa: CASRDSLRDEQFF
v_gene: TRBV5-4; d_gene: TRBD2; j_gene: TRBJ2-5; abundance: -; CDR3nt: TGTGCCAGCAGCTTGGGGCGGGGGGGAGAGACCCAGTACTTC; CDR3aa: CASSLGRGGETQYF
v_gene: TRBV7-9; d_gene: TRBD2; j_gene: TRBJ2-3; abundance: -; CDR3nt: TGTGCCAGCAGCCCCGGACTAGCCACAGATACGCAGTATTTT; CDR3aa: CASSPGLATDTQYF
v_gene: TRBV19; d_gene: TRBD2; j_gene: TRBJ2-5; abundance: -; CDR3nt: TGTGCCAGTAGTAGAGCGGGATGGGGGGAGACCCAGTACTTC; CDR3aa: CASSRAGWGETQYF
v_gene: TRBV20-1; d_gene: -; j_gene: TRBJ1-1; abundance: -; CDR3nt: TGCAGTGCCAGAGTAAACACTGAAGCTTTCTTT; CDR3aa: CSARVNTEAFF
v_gene: TRBV19; d_gene: -; j_gene: TRBJ1-2; abundance: -; CDR3nt: TGTGCCAGTAGTAGGTCAGAAACTAACTATGGCTACACCTTC; CDR3aa: CASSRSETNYGYTF
v_gene: TRBV5-1; d_gene: -; j_gene: TRBJ2-1; abundance: once; CDR3nt: TGCGCCAGCAGCCCCGACAAGTCCTCCTACAATGAGCAGTTCTTC; CDR3aa: CASSPDKSSYNEQFF
v_gene: TRBV12-3/TRBV12-4; d_gene: TRBD1; j_gene: TRBJ1-2; abundance: once; CDR3nt: TGTGCCAGCAGTTTACCGACAGGGTCTGGCTACACCTTC; CDR3aa: CASSLPTGSGYTF
v_gene: TRBV5-4; d_gene: -; j_gene: TRBJ2-7; abundance: -; CDR3nt: TGTGCCAGCAGCGGCGGGCAGGCGATAACCTACGAGCAGTACTTC; CDR3aa: CASSGGQAITYEQYF
v_gene: TRBV11-3; d_gene: TRBD2; j_gene: TRBJ2-3; abundance: -; CDR3nt: TGTGCCAGCAGCCCCGGGGGGGGTGGAGATACGCAGTATTTT; CDR3aa: CASSPGGGGDTQYF
v_gene: TRBV9; d_gene: -; j_gene: TRBJ1-1; abundance: -; CDR3nt: TGTGCCAGCAGCGTAGAGGAGGGAAGGGGGAACACTGAAGCTTTCTTT; CDR3aa: CASSVEEGRGNTEAFF
v_gene: TRBV11-2; d_gene: -; j_gene: TRBJ2-1; abundance: -; CDR3nt: TGTGCCAGCAGCTTAGATCTAAACCTGTTCTTC; CDR3aa: CASSLDLNLFF
v_gene: TRBV21-1; d_gene: -; j_gene: TRBJ1-5; abundance: -; CDR3nt: TGTGCCAGCAGGGGAGCTCAGCCCCAGCATTTT; CDR3aa: CASRGAQPQHF
v_gene: TRBV27; d_gene: TRBD1; j_gene: TRBJ1-4; abundance: -; CDR3nt: TGTGCCAGCAGTTCGTCAGGGGGCTCTGGTGAAAAACTGTTTTTT; CDR3aa: CASSSSGGSGEKLFF
v_gene: TRBV5-6; d_gene: -; j_gene: TRBJ2-1; abundance: -; CDR3nt: TGTGCCAGCAGACTGCAGGCTTCCTACAATGAGCAGTTCTTC; CDR3aa: CASRLQASYNEQFF
v_gene: TRBV6-2/TRBV6-3; d_gene: TRBD2; j_gene: TRBJ2-1; abundance: -; CDR3nt: TGTGCCAGCAGCCCCCGAGGGCTAGCGGGAGGGGGTTTAGTCAATGAGCAGTTCTTC; CDR3aa: CASSPRGLAGGGLVNEQFF
v_gene: TRBV6-5; d_gene: TRBD1; j_gene: TRBJ2-3; abundance: -; CDR3nt: TGTGCCAGCAGCCCCGGGACAGCTACTAATACGCAGTATTTT; CDR3aa: CASSPGTATNTQYF
v_gene: TRBV6-5; d_gene: TRBD1; j_gene: TRBJ1-5; abundance: -; CDR3nt: TGTGCCAGCAGAAGACAGGGAGGTAGCAATCAGCCCCAGCATTTT; CDR3aa: CASRRQGGSNQPQHF
v_gene: TRBV12-5; d_gene: -; j_gene: TRBJ1-1; abundance: -; CDR3nt: TGTGCTAGTGGCCCGTCGACAGGAAACACTGAAGCTTTCTTT; CDR3aa: CASGPSTGNTEAFF
v_gene: TRBV3-1/TRBV3-2; d_gene: -; j_gene: TRBJ2-7; abundance: -; CDR3nt: TGTGCCAGCAGCCAAGGAACAGGGTTGGGGGAGCAGTACTTC; CDR3aa: CASSQGTGLGEQYF
v_gene: TRBV30; d_gene: -; j_gene: TRBJ1-4; abundance: -; CDR3nt: TGTGCCTGGAGTGCTACAGGGATCGAGGAAAAACTGTTTTTT; CDR3aa: CAWSATGIEEKLFF
v_gene: TRBV5-1; d_gene: -; j_gene: TRBJ1-4; abundance: -; CDR3nt: TGCGCCAGCAGCTTGGACGGGGAAAAACTGTTTTTT; CDR3aa: CASSLDGEKLFF
v_gene: TRBV3-1/TRBV3-2; d_gene: TRBD1; j_gene: TRBJ2-7; abundance: -; CDR3nt: TGTGCCAGCAGCCAAGAGATTCAACGGGACAGGGAATCGCACGAGCAGTACTTC; CDR3aa: CASSQEIQRDRESHEQYF
v_gene: TRBV5-1; d_gene: TRBD2; j_gene: TRBJ2-3; abundance: -; CDR3nt: TGCGCCAGCAGCTCGGGGGGGACTAGCGGCACAGATACGCAGTATTTT; CDR3aa: CASSSGGTSGTDTQYF
v_gene: TRBV11-3; d_gene: TRBD1; j_gene: TRBJ2-7; abundance: -; CDR3nt: TGTGCCAGCAGTCAGCAGGGGGCCTATTCCTACGAGCAGTACTTC; CDR3aa: CASSQQGAYSYEQYF